This T cell receptor beta chain is drawn from a study of vaccination effects on CD4 cells after COVID-19. Study observations and caveats: Only a single clone (1 of 255 vaccine-induced clones in healthy vaccinees) cross-reacted with common cold coronaviruses.

The CDR3 spans 13 residues. Unmatched junction bases numbered 10, after V lost 6 bases and J lost 9 bases. Per the germline V gene, CDR1 is KGHSH and CDR2 is LQKENI. Details on this clone: What it recognizes is unknown.

Data came from immunoSEQ multiplex PCR; TCRdb stores just in-frame clones and leaves some out. The sample yields around 32,000 clones, around 70% seen once. The ViraFEST assay expanded antigen-specific CD4+ T cells with viral peptide pools before sequencing. After less than twelve days in culture, the CD4+ T cells were isolated. The participants, recipients of two vaccine doses, got either BNT162b2 or mRNA-1273. Having tested negative for nucleocapsid antibodies, the vaccine recipients showed no prior SARS-CoV-2 infection. The specimen comprised CD4+ T cells from PBMCs cultured with HCoV-229E spike peptides, sampled after COVID-19 vaccination. The origin of this receptor is a human donor who received a COVID-19 vaccine. The chain combines TRBV18 with TRBJ1-2; 7 positions agree with TRBD1. The CDR3 coding sequence is TGTGCCAGCTCGAACGGACAGGATTTGAGCTACACCTTC. Translating gives CASSNGQDLSYTF. Supplemented by reference TRBV18 and TRBJ1-2, the full variable domain reads NAGVMQNPRHLVRRRGQEARLRCSPMKGHSHVYWYRQLPEEGLKFMVYLQKENIIDESGMPKERFSAEFPKEGPSILRIQQVVRGDSAAYFCASSNGQDLSYTFGSGTRLTVV.